Listed here are 26 T cell receptor beta chains from one sample, sequenced in a study of blood T cell repertoires in COVID-19. This table comes from immunoSEQ multiplex PCR, and its TCRdb copy is limited to in-frame clones, with some not included. The top ten clones hold about 2.5% of a sample with 200,000 to 250,000 clones, 80% to 90% of them seen once. Input material: PBMCs or T cells enriched from blood (not recorded which). These receptors originate from a woman in her 30s with acute COVID-19.

This chain joins TRBV4-2 and TRBJ1-5; D perhaps matches TRBD1 (6 bases). The CDR3 is 16 amino acids. V lost 4 bases and J 3 bases, leaving 16 bases between the germline ends. The germline V gene encodes CDR1 LGHNA and CDR2 YNFKEQ. CDR3 region: CASSLTEDSHNQPQHF. For the CDR3, the DNA is TGTGCCAGCAGCCTTACCGAGGACAGCCACAATCAGCCCCAGCATTTT.

V is TRBV7-8 and J is TRBJ1-6, with 9 bases fitting TRBD1. Trimming took 1 base from V and 13 from J; bases not matched to a gene: 2. This CDR3 spans 13 amino acids. Germline V gene lookup returns CDR1 SGHVS and CDR2 FQNEAQ. CDR3 sequence reads: CASSLGDRDPLHF. CDR3 in DNA: TGTGCCAGCAGCTTAGGGGACAGGGATCCCCTCCACTTT.

The chain recombines TRBV5-1 with TRBJ1-2, with D perhaps TRBD1 (6 bases). This CDR3 has 14 residues. Germline V gene lookup returns CDR1 SGHRS and CDR2 YFSETQ. The V end was cut by 0 bases, the J end by 3 bases, with 9 bases between. The CDR3 sequence: CASSLDAGDYGYTF. The DNA of the CDR3 is TGCGCCAGCAGCTTGGATGCAGGGGACTATGGCTACACCTTC.

V is TRBV2 and J is TRBJ1-4; D remains ambiguous. Germline CDR1 reads SNHLY; CDR2 reads FYNNEI. The CDR3 covers 13 residues. Trimming removed 5 bases from V and 7 bases from J, with 11 bases in between. The CDR3 DNA is TGTGCCAGCAGTCCACTAACGTCTGAAAAACTGTTTTTT. Translated, it gives CASSPLTSEKLFF.

This sequence joins TRBV6-5 and TRBJ1-2, with TRBD1 matching 8 bases. The germline V gene encodes CDR1 MNHEY and CDR2 SVGAGI. The CDR3 contains 13 residues. V gave up 5 bases and J gave up 4 bases; unmatched junction bases: 3. The CDR3 coding sequence is TGTGCCAGCAGTATAGACAGGGGCTATGGCTACACCTTC. Translation: CASSIDRGYGYTF.

The chain couples TRBV6-2 or TRBV6-3 to TRBJ1-1; D perhaps matches TRBD1 (6 bases). The CDR3 is 15 amino acids. Germline loops: CDR1 MNHEY, CDR2 SVGEGT. Trimming stripped 5 bases from V and 4 bases from J, with 17 bases between. CDR3 DNA: TGTGCCAGCAGTAAACAACAGGGAGTCGGCACTGAAGCTTTCTTT. As protein: CASSKQQGVGTEAFF.

The chain recombines TRBV4-3 with TRBJ2-5; 11 nucleotides align to TRBD2. Germline CDR1 and CDR2: LGHNA and YSLEER. This CDR3 contains 16 residues. The V segment lost 1 base and the J segment 5 bases; nucleotides outside the gene matches: 6. The CDR3 sequence: CASSQGLAGRGETQYF. CDR3 in DNA: TGCGCCAGCAGCCAAGGACTAGCGGGGAGGGGGGAGACCCAGTACTTC.

The V gene is TRBV3-1 (or the pseudogene TRBV3-2), the J gene TRBJ1-2; 7 positions agree with TRBD1. This CDR3 region has 13 residues. V shed 3 bases, J shed 2 bases, and the junction held 0 bases outside the gene matches. Germline CDR1 is LGHDT and CDR2 is YNNKEL (reference sequence). The CDR3 sequence: CASSQTGNYGYTF. CDR3 bases: TGTGCCAGCAGCCAGACAGGGAACTATGGCTACACCTTC.

This chain connects TRBV4-3 to TRBJ2-5; tentatively, D is TRBD2 (6 bases). The germline CDR1 and CDR2 sequences are LGHNA and YSLEER. V gave up 0 bases and J gave up 4 bases, with 12 bases separating them. CDR3 length: 15 amino acids. This CDR3 reads CASSQEGGGAETQYF. The CDR3 DNA is TGCGCCAGCAGCCAAGAAGGAGGAGGGGCAGAGACCCAGTACTTC.

The chain recombines TRBV27 with TRBJ2-1, with a possible D match to TRBD1 (6 bases). V was clipped by 5 bases and J by 5 bases, with 10 bases between them. CDR3 size: 13 residues. The V gene's germline CDR1 is MNHEY and CDR2 SMNVEV (reference sequence). The CDR3 DNA reads TGTGCCAGCAGTATCCGGGACAACAATGAGCAGTTCTTC. This translates into CASSIRDNNEQFF.

This rearrangement joins TRBV18 to TRBJ1-1, with D hard to call. Germline CDR1 KGHSH, CDR2 LQKENI. V was clipped by 2 bases and J by 0 bases, with 10 bases between them. The CDR3 runs 15 residues. The CDR3, as DNA: TGTGCCAGCTCACCAGAGTTGGGCGTGAACACTGAAGCTTTCTTT. Its translation: CASSPELGVNTEAFF.

The chain uses TRBV7-9 and TRBJ2-2, with 7 positions matching TRBD1. CDR3 length equals 14 residues. Trimming at V came to 5 bases and at J to 7 bases, leaving 7 bases not matched to a gene. Germline CDR1 and CDR2: SEHNR and FQNEAQ (reference sequence). The chain's CDR3 is CASSPRTGGGELFF. The CDR3 DNA follows: TGTGCCAGCAGCCCGAGGACAGGCGGCGGGGAGCTGTTTTTT.

The rearrangement uses TRBV5-1 and TRBJ2-5; TRBD1 agrees at 7 bases. The CDR3 extends over 14 amino acids. Losses at the gene ends were 3 bases for V and 1 base for J; bases not matched to a gene: 3. CDR1 is SGHRS and CDR2 is YFSETQ in the germline V gene. The CDR3 loop is CASSSGTAQETQYF. In nucleotides, the CDR3 is TGCGCCAGCAGCTCCGGGACAGCCCAAGAGACCCAGTACTTC.

This chain connects TRBV6-5 to TRBJ2-6, with 7 bases aligning to TRBD1. Germline assignment: CDR1 MNHEY and CDR2 SVGAGI. V gave up 4 bases and J gave up 0 bases; unmatched junction bases: 3. This CDR3 is built from 16 residues. CDR3: CASSWTGNSGANVLTF. CDR3 nucleotide sequence: TGTGCCAGCAGTTGGACAGGCAACTCTGGGGCCAACGTCCTGACTTTC.

This chain links TRBV11-2 with TRBJ2-3; unclear D gene. CDR3 length: 16 amino acids. Germline loops: CDR1 SGHAT, CDR2 FQNNGV. The V end lost 1 base, the J end lost 5 bases, and 16 bases lay between the germline ends. The CDR3 DNA sequence: TGTGCCAGCAGCTTAGTTCGGGTTACTCTGAGAGATACGCAGTATTTT. Residues: CASSLVRVTLRDTQYF.

In its sample, this clone was seen a few times. The chain joins TRBV27 to TRBJ2-7; weak D call: TRBD2 (5 bases). The CDR3 is made up of 16 amino acids. V lost 5 bases and J lost 2, with 19 bases in between. CDR1 is MNHEY and CDR2 is SMNVEV in the germline V gene (reference sequence). The CDR3 loop is CASSPGGGGGAYEQYF. The DNA of the CDR3 is TGTGCCAGCAGTCCGGGTGGAGGAGGAGGAGCCTACGAGCAGTACTTC.

This clone was counted a few times. CDR3 residues: CASSIAGTESSYNEQFF. The CDR3 nucleotides read TGTGCCAGTAGTATAGCCGGGACTGAGAGCTCCTACAATGAGCAGTTCTTC. The rearrangement uses TRBV19 and TRBJ2-1, with a weak D call TRBD2 (6 bases). The CDR3 consists of 17 residues. The V gene lost 1 base and the J gene lost 0 bases, with 13 bases spanning the gap. Germline values: CDR1 LNHDA, CDR2 SQIVND (reference sequence).

The CDR3 DNA reads as TGTGCCAGCTCACCTAGGGTCCTTAAAGGGGACACTGAAGCTTTCTTT. This translates into CASSPRVLKGDTEAFF. The chain combines TRBV18 with TRBJ1-1; D perhaps matches TRBD1 (5 bases). CDR1 KGHSH and CDR2 LQKENI come from the germline V gene. The CDR3 extends over 16 amino acids. V lost 3 bases to trimming and J lost 3 bases, with 17 bases between them.

The chain couples TRBV4-2 to TRBJ1-5, with D maybe TRBD1 (5 bases). Trimming left V 4 bases short and J 4 bases short, with 11 bases between. This CDR3 contains 14 residues. Germline lookup yields CDR1 LGHNA and CDR2 YNFKEQ. CDR3 bases: TGTGCCAGCAGCCCAACTGGGGGGAATCAGCCCCAGCATTTT. It yields the protein CASSPTGGNQPQHF.

The chain joins TRBV29-1 to TRBJ2-5; TRBD2 matches at 7 bases. V lost 5 bases to trimming and J lost 1 base; unmatched junction nucleotides: 1. The CDR3 contains 12 residues. Germline lookup yields CDR1 SQVTM and CDR2 ANQGSEA. The DNA for the CDR3 is TGCAGCGTTCTAGCGGCCCAAGAGACCCAGTACTTC. It yields the protein CSVLAAQETQYF.

This chain joins TRBV14 and TRBJ2-3, with 8 bases matching TRBD2. The CDR3 contains 14 residues. Trimming took 3 bases from V and 6 from J; bases not matched to a gene: 5. Germline V gene sequence: CDR1 SGHDN, CDR2 FVKESK. The CDR3 DNA reads as TGTGCCAGCAGCCATAGCGGGGAAGGGGATACGCAGTATTTT. Amino acids: CASSHSGEGDTQYF.

The chain links TRBV19 to TRBJ2-7; 7 positions match TRBD1. The V gene end was trimmed by 5 bases and the J gene end by 6 bases; junction bases not matched to a gene: 4. The V gene's germline CDR1 is LNHDA and CDR2 SQIVND (reference sequence). The CDR3 extends over 12 amino acids. The CDR3, as DNA: TGTGCCAGTAGTGTGACAGGGACCGAGCAGTACTTC. Its protein is CASSVTGTEQYF. Complete variable domain (other parts from reference TRBV19 and TRBJ2-7): DGGITQSPKYLFRKEGQNVTLSCEQNLNHDAMYWYRQDPGQGLRLIYYSQIVNDFQKGDIAEGYSVSREKKESFPLTVTSAQKNPTAFYLCASSVTGTEQYFGPGTRLTVT.

This chain joins TRBV29-1 and TRBJ2-7; 9 bases fit TRBD1. The CDR3 is 13 residues long. Looked up from germline, CDR1 is SQVTM and CDR2 is ANQGSEA. With 7 bases clipped from V and 2 bases from J, the junction kept 6 bases outside the gene matches. The CDR3 coding sequence is TGCAGCGGTGGACAGGGGAGCCCCTACGAGCAGTACTTC. Protein sequence: CSGGQGSPYEQYF.

The CDR3 sequence is CAGRSGNQPQHF. CDR3 DNA: TGTGCCGGGCGATCAGGCAATCAGCCCCAGCATTTT. This sequence joins TRBV19 and TRBJ1-5; unclear D gene. V lost 11 bases, J lost 2 bases, and 10 bases lay in between. This CDR3 comprises 12 residues. The germline V gene encodes CDR1 LNHDA and CDR2 SQIVND (reference sequence).

The sample holds a few counts of this clone. This rearrangement joins TRBV2 to TRBJ1-1, with no clear D. Germline V gene sequence: CDR1 SNHLY, CDR2 FYNNEI. Trimming stripped 7 bases from V and 4 bases from J, with 10 bases between. CDR3 length equals 12 residues. CDR3 DNA: TGTGCCAGCACAATCGGTGGCACTGAAGCTTTCTTT. It codes for CASTIGGTEAFF.

This chain links TRBV5-1 with TRBJ2-3; the match to TRBD2 covers 8 bases. Unmatched junction bases numbered 7, after V lost 7 bases and J lost 6 bases. The length of the CDR3 is 13 residues. CDR1 is SGHRS, CDR2 YFSETQ, per germline. The CDR3 sequence: CASHRGGDDTQYF. Written as DNA, the CDR3 is TGCGCCAGCCACCGGGGGGGCGATGATACGCAGTATTTT.